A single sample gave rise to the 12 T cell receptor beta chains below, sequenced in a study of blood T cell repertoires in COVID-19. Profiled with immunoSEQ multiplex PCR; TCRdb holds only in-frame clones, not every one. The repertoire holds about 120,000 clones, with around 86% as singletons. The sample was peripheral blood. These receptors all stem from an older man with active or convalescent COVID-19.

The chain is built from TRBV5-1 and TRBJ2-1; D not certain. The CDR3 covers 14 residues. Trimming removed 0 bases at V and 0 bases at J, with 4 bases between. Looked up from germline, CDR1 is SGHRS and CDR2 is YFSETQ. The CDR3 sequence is CASSLEHSYNEQFF. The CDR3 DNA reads TGCGCCAGCAGCTTGGAACACTCCTACAATGAGCAGTTCTTC.

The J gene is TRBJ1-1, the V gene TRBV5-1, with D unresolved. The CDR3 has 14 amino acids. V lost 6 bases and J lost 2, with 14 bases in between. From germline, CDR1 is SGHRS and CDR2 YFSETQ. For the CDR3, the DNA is TGCGCCAGCAAGAGTATTACAGCAAACACTGAAGCTTTCTTT. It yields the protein CASKSITANTEAFF.

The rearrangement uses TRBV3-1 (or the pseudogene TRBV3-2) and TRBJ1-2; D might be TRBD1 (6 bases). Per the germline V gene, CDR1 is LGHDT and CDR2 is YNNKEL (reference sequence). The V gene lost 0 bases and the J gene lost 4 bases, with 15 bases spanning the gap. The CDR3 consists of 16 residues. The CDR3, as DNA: TGTGCCAGCAGCCAAGAAAGTCGCAGGGGCGTCTATGGCTACACCTTC. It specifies CASSQESRRGVYGYTF.

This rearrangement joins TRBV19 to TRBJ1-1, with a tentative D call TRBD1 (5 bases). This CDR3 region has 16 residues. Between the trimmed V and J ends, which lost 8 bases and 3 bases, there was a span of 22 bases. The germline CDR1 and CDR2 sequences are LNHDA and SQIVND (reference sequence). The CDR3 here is CASSGAGLRWDTEAFF. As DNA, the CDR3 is TGTGCCAGTTCTGGGGCTGGTCTACGGTGGGACACTGAAGCTTTCTTT.

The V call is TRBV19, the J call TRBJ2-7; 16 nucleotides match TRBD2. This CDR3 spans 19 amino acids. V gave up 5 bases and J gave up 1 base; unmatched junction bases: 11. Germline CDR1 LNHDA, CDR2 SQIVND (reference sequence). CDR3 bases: TGTGCCAGTAGTTTCCGCGGGACTAGCGGGAGGGCGTTATCCTACGAGCAGTACTTC. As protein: CASSFRGTSGRALSYEQYF. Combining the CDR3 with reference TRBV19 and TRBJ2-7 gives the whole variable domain DGGITQSPKYLFRKEGQNVTLSCEQNLNHDAMYWYRQDPGQGLRLIYYSQIVNDFQKGDIAEGYSVSREKKESFPLTVTSAQKNPTAFYLCASSFRGTSGRALSYEQYFGPGTRLTVT.

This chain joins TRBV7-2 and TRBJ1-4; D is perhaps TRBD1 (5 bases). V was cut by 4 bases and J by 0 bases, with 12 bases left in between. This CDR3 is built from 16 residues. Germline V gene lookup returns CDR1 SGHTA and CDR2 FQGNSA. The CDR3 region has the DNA TGTGCCAGCAGCTCCGACAGCTACGCAACTAATGAAAAACTGTTTTTT. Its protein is CASSSDSYATNEKLFF.

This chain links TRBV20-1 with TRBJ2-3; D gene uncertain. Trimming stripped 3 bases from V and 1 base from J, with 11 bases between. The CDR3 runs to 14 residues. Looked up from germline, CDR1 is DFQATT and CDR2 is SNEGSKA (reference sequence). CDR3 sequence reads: CSASPQVGTDTQYF. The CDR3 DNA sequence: TGCAGTGCTAGTCCGCAGGTCGGCACAGATACGCAGTATTTT.

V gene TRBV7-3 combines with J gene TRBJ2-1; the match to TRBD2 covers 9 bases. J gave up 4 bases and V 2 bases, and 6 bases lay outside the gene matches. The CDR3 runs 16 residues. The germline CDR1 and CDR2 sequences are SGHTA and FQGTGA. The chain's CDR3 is CASSLSGTSSYNEQFF. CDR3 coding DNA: TGTGCCAGCAGCTTATCGGGGACTAGCTCTTACAATGAGCAGTTCTTC. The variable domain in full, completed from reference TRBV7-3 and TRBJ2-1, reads GAGVSQTPSNKVTEKGKYVELRCDPISGHTALYWYRQSLGQGPEFLIYFQGTGAADDSGLPNDRFFAVRPEGSVSTLKIQRTERGDSAVYLCASSLSGTSSYNEQFFGPGTRLTVL.

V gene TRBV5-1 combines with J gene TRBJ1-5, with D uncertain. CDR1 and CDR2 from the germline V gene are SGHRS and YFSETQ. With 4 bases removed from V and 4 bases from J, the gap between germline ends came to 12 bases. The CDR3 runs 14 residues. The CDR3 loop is CASSQLPGNQPQHF. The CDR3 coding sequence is TGCGCCAGCAGCCAGCTACCGGGGAATCAGCCCCAGCATTTT. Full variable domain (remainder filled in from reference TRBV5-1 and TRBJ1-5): KAGVTQTPRYLIKTRGQQVTLSCSPISGHRSVSWYQQTPGQGLQFLFEYFSETQRNKGNFPGRFSGRQFSNSRSEMNVSTLELGDSALYLCASSQLPGNQPQHFGDGTRLSIL.

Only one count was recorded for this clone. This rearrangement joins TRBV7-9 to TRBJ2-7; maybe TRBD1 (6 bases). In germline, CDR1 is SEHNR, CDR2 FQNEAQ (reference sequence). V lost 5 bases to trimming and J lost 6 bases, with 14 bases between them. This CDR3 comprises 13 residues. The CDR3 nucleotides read TGTGCCAGCAGCCGCACAGGGTTAGGCGAGCAGTACTTC. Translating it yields CASSRTGLGEQYF.

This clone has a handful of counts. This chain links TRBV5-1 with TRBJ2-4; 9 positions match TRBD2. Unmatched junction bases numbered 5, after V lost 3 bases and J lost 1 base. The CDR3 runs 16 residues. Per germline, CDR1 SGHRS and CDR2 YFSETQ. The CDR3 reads CASSSGGGGAKNIQYF. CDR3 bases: TGCGCCAGCAGCTCGGGCGGGGGGGGCGCCAAAAACATTCAGTACTTC.

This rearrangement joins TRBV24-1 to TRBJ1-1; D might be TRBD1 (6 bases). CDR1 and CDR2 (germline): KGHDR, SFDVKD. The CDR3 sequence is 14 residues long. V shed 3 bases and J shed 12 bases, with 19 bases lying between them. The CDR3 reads CATSDAGQFALPFF. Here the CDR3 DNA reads TGTGCCACCAGTGATGCCGGACAGTTCGCCCTACCTTTCTTT.